This TCR beta chain was obtained from a study of T cell responses to AZD1222 COVID-19 vaccine. Points from the study as a whole: Increased Spike-specific TCR breadth and depth were observed after two AZD1222 doses. Only after the peak T cell response were repertoires sampled. Clonal diversity was possibly underestimated, and the donors were mostly white British, with more females.

V lost 1 base and J 1 base, leaving 16 bases between the germline ends. The CDR3 is 18 amino acids. Germline lookup yields CDR1 SGHAT and CDR2 FQNNGV. Sequenced by immunoSEQ multiplex PCR; TCRdb stores in-frame clones only, minus some. The profile shows 140,000 to 150,000 clones, 80% to 90% of them singletons. To note about this clone: Its target is not known.

The chain joins TRBV11-2 to TRBJ1-4; no definite D call. Sequenced here: peripheral blood, sampled on day 0 of AZD1222 vaccination. This TCR derives from an adult in good health. The CDR3 DNA follows: TGTGCCAGCAGCTTAGGGACCCCCGGGAGGGAAACTAATGAAAAACTGTTTTTT. It yields the protein CASSLGTPGRETNEKLFF.